The entry that follows covers one T cell receptor (beta chain) sequence. This record comes from a study of Tregs in tolerant kidney transplant recipients. V was clipped by 7 bases and J by 0 bases; unmatched bases: 9. The CDR3 loop spans 17 amino acids. The germline V gene has CDR1 LNHDA and CDR2 SQIVND (reference sequence). Related graft donors supplied nonmyeloablative bone marrow transplants, and mixed chimerism was transient. Generated by immunoSEQ multiplex PCR, the TCRdb table keeps only in-frame clones and is missing some. The table includes about 100,000 clones, roughly 93% detected once. The sample in question was CD4+ T cells from blood (PBMCs), obtained 12 months after the transplant. The chain combines TRBV19 with TRBJ2-6; 7 nucleotides match TRBD2. This receptor was obtained from a human patient who received a combined kidney and bone marrow transplant. Some T cells may possibly be graft donor cells. CDR3: CASMGGTLFSGANVLTF. The CDR3 DNA is TGTGCCAGTATGGGAGGGACCCTCTTCTCTGGGGCCAACGTCCTGACTTTC. The variable domain in full, with the rest retrieved from reference TRBV19 and TRBJ2-6, is DGGITQSPKYLFRKEGQNVTLSCEQNLNHDAMYWYRQDPGQGLRLIYYSQIVNDFQKGDIAEGYSVSREKKESFPLTVTSAQKNPTAFYLCASMGGTLFSGANVLTFGAGSRLTVL.